Listed here are 24 T cell receptor beta chains from one sample, sequenced in a study of OX40 agonist ivuxolimab in advanced cancers. This table comes from immunoSEQ multiplex PCR, and its TCRdb copy is limited to in-frame clones, with some not included. The top ten clones hold roughly 1.4% of a sample with approximately 70,000 clones, 65% to 90% of them seen once. Specimen: CD4+ or CD8+ T cells sorted from blood, collected in a trial of the OX40 agonist ivuxolimab. The source is an adult with an advanced solid tumor such as melanoma, head and neck, liver or kidney cancer.

The genes are TRBV28 and TRBJ1-1; 7 positions match TRBD1. With 6 bases clipped from V and 0 bases from J, the junction kept 7 bases outside the gene matches. Germline lookup yields CDR1 MDHEN and CDR2 SYDVKM. There are 15 residues in the CDR3. The CDR3 spells CASSFVGTVNTEAFF. The CDR3, as DNA: TGTGCCAGCAGCTTTGTAGGGACAGTGAACACTGAAGCTTTCTTT.

The chain recombines TRBV30 with TRBJ2-7; maybe TRBD1 (6 bases). V lost 4 bases to trimming and J lost 2 bases, with 9 bases between them. Germline CDR1 reads GTSNPN; CDR2 reads SVGIG (reference sequence). This CDR3 region has 12 residues. The CDR3 DNA sequence: TGTGCCTGGAAACAGGGAACCTACGAGCAGTACTTC. This translates into CAWKQGTYEQYF.

The chain has TRBV6-1 and TRBJ1-5, with D maybe TRBD1 (5 bases). This CDR3 spans 13 amino acids. V gave up 4 bases and J gave up 6 bases, with 10 bases separating them. Germline CDR1 reads MNHNS; CDR2 reads SASEGT. This chain's CDR3 is CASSAGSTQPQHF. The CDR3 nucleotides are TGTGCCAGCAGTGCAGGGTCGACTCAGCCCCAGCATTTT.

This sequence joins TRBV10-3 and TRBJ1-5; D unclear. Germline CDR1 and CDR2: ENHRY and SYGVKD. V shed 0 bases and J shed 0 bases, with 9 bases lying between them. The CDR3 totals 16 residues. CDR3 DNA: TGTGCCATCAGTGAGTCCACGGTTATTAGCAATCAGCCCCAGCATTTT. Its translation: CAISESTVISNQPQHF.

The rearrangement joins TRBV12-5 to TRBJ1-1; 7 nucleotides align to TRBD1. Germline-derived CDR1 and CDR2 are LGHNT and FRNRAP. This CDR3 spans 14 amino acids. With V trimmed by 7 bases and J by 4 bases, 9 bases remained unmatched. CDR3 DNA sequence: TGTGCTAGTGCCGGAGGGGGCCTGGGCACTGAAGCTTTCTTT. This encodes CASAGGGLGTEAFF.

The genes are TRBV18 and TRBJ2-2; D call uncertain. Germline CDR1 and CDR2: KGHSH and LQKENI. The CDR3 has 12 amino acids. V was clipped by 6 bases and J by 4 bases, with 6 bases between them. CDR3 protein: CASSTVTGELFF. The CDR3 DNA reads TGTGCCAGCTCCACGGTCACCGGGGAGCTGTTTTTT.

This chain's CDR3 is CASSLSGLETQYF. DNA for the CDR3: TGTGCCAGCAGTTTGTCCGGTTTGGAGACCCAGTACTTC. The genes are TRBV28 and TRBJ2-5; D remains ambiguous. CDR3 length equals 13 residues. Trimming left V 3 bases short and J 5 bases short, with 10 bases between. Germline CDR1 reads MDHEN; CDR2 reads SYDVKM.

The chain employs TRBV6-1 and TRBJ2-7, with 9 bases that match TRBD1. J was trimmed by 6 bases and V by 4 bases; bases with no gene match: 10. The CDR3 has 15 amino acids. Germline V gene lookup returns CDR1 MNHNS and CDR2 SASEGT. CDR3 sequence (DNA): TGTGCCAGCAGTGCCCCGGGACAGGGCGGAGGCGAGCAGTACTTC. Amino acid sequence: CASSAPGQGGGEQYF.

This clone turned up a few times. The V gene is TRBV21-1, the J gene TRBJ1-5; no DNA check was done on the table's D call, TRBD1. TRBV21-1 is a pseudogene. This CDR3 spans 15 amino acids. The DNA for the CDR3 is TGTGCCAGCAGCAGGGACAGGGAAACTTATCAGCCCCAGCATTTT. Its protein is CASSRDRETYQPQHF.

V gene TRBV5-1 combines with J gene TRBJ2-1, with D perhaps TRBD2 (6 bases). Trimming left V 4 bases short and J 4 bases short, with 12 bases between. Germline V gives CDR1 SGHRS, CDR2 YFSETQ. The CDR3 has 14 residues. The CDR3 spells CASSPGELYNEQFF. Written as DNA, the CDR3 is TGCGCCAGCAGCCCGGGGGAACTTTACAATGAGCAGTTCTTC.

The chain links TRBV9 to TRBJ2-3; no clear D. This CDR3 is 13 amino acids long. Trimming shortened V by 1 base and J by 2 bases, and 5 bases separated the two germline ends. In germline, CDR1 is SGDLS, CDR2 YYNGEE. The CDR3 DNA follows: TGTGCCAGCAGCGTACCGAACACAGATACGCAGTATTTT. Encoded protein: CASSVPNTDTQYF.

This chain connects TRBV7-2 to TRBJ2-7; D tentatively reads TRBD1 or TRBD2 (6 bases each). The V gene lost 4 bases and the J gene lost 3 bases, with 19 bases spanning the gap. The germline V gene encodes CDR1 SGHTA and CDR2 FQGNSA. CDR3 size: 16 residues. The CDR3 sequence is CASSSRPGALLYEQYF. The CDR3, as DNA: TGTGCCAGCAGCTCAAGGCCGGGGGCTCTCCTCTACGAGCAGTACTTC.

In this sample, this clone turned up a few times. The chain employs TRBV10-3 and TRBJ1-6; D is unclear. The CDR3 totals 14 residues. CDR1 is ENHRY and CDR2 is SYGVKD in the germline V gene. V dropped 4 bases and J dropped 9 bases, with 13 bases sitting between them. The chain's CDR3 is CAISGPRAGSPLHF. The DNA of the CDR3 is TGTGCCATCAGTGGGCCCCGAGCTGGTTCACCCCTCCACTTT.

The chain carries TRBV28 and TRBJ2-1, with TRBD1 matching 9 bases. CDR1 and CDR2 (germline): MDHEN, SYDVKM. V gave up 6 bases and J gave up 2 bases; unmatched junction bases: 5. The CDR3 covers 15 residues. In nucleotides, the CDR3 is TGTGCCAGCAGCCCGGGACAGGGTCCCTACAATGAGCAGTTCTTC. Its translation is CASSPGQGPYNEQFF.

This clone occurred many times. The J gene is TRBJ2-3, the V gene TRBV4-1; 8 positions agree with TRBD2. Germline V lookup: CDR1 MGHRA, CDR2 YSYEKL. The CDR3 loop spans 17 amino acids. Losses at the gene ends were 1 base for V and 7 bases for J; bases not matched to a gene: 13. The CDR3 DNA reads TGCGCCAGCAGCCAAGCCCCCACGGGGGGGGTCGGAAATACGCAGTATTTT. Protein product: CASSQAPTGGVGNTQYF.

The chain joins TRBV6-6 to TRBJ2-7; D is ambiguous. This CDR3 is 14 amino acids long. Per germline, CDR1 MNHNY and CDR2 SVGAGI (reference sequence). Trimming pared 6 bases from V and 4 bases from J, leaving 16 bases between. As DNA, the CDR3 is TGTGCCAGCAGCCCAAGAGGCCAGGAATACGAGCAGTACTTC. Translating it yields CASSPRGQEYEQYF.

The rearrangement links TRBV4-2 to TRBJ2-7; TRBD1 is a possible D gene (5 bases). Germline V gene lookup returns CDR1 LGHNA and CDR2 YNFKEQ. Trimming took 4 bases from V and 2 from J, leaving 9 bases between them. This CDR3 is 13 amino acids long. The CDR3 sequence: CASSPTAAYEQYF. In DNA, the CDR3 is TGTGCCAGCAGCCCGACAGCCGCCTACGAGCAGTACTTC.

A single count supports this clone. A junction boundary mismatches the germline segment, possibly from a read error. The chain is built from TRBV5-1 and TRBJ2-7, with TRBD2 matching 7 bases. The CDR3 length is 13 residues. CDR1 is SGHRS and CDR2 is YFSETQ in the germline V gene. CDR3 sequence reads: CASSLGTTYEQYF. DNA of the CDR3: TGTGCCAGCAGCCTTGGGACTACCTACGAGCAGTACTTC.

The DNA of the CDR3 is TGTGCCAGCAGCGAGAGCCAGGGACCTTACGAGCAGTACTTC. Amino acids: CASSESQGPYEQYF. The chain uses TRBV7-6 and TRBJ2-7; D possibly matches TRBD1 or TRBD2 (5 bases each). Germline lookup yields CDR1 SGHVS and CDR2 FNYEAQ. The CDR3 runs 14 residues. The V and J ends lost 5 bases and 4 bases respectively, with 15 bases between them.

The J gene is TRBJ1-1, the V gene TRBV6-1; a possible D gene is TRBD1 (5 bases). V lost 7 bases and J 0 bases, leaving 15 bases between the germline ends. This CDR3 comprises 15 residues. Germline CDR1 MNHNS, CDR2 SASEGT. This CDR3 reads CASTVRGAMNTEAFF. The CDR3 region has the DNA TGTGCCAGCACTGTCCGGGGCGCTATGAACACTGAAGCTTTCTTT.

The V gene is TRBV6-1, the J gene TRBJ2-2, with 9 bases aligning to TRBD2. Trimming at V came to 7 bases and at J to 8 bases, leaving 11 bases not matched to a gene. The CDR3 contains 15 residues. Germline V gives CDR1 MNHNS, CDR2 SASEGT. The CDR3 DNA follows: TGTGCCAGCACCCCCCATAGCGGGGGAGGGGGGGAGCTGTTTTTT. It is translated as CASTPHSGGGGELFF.

This clone was recorded a few times. The chain uses TRBV11-3 and TRBJ2-2, with unresolved D. CDR3 size: 14 residues. Germline CDR1 SGHNT, CDR2 YENEEA. V lost 4 bases and J 5 bases, leaving 11 bases between the germline ends. CDR3 DNA: TGTGCCAGCAGCTCAGACGGATCTACCGGGGAGCTGTTTTTT. This translates into CASSSDGSTGELFF.

The chain joins TRBV12-5 to TRBJ1-1, with D tentatively TRBD1 (5 bases). There are 11 residues in the CDR3. The V end lost 8 bases, the J end lost 6 bases, and 10 bases lay between the germline ends. Germline V gene data show CDR1 as LGHNT and CDR2 as FRNRAP. CDR3 sequence: CASLGGAEAFF. For the CDR3, the DNA is TGTGCTAGTTTGGGGGGGGCTGAAGCTTTCTTT.

This clone turned up a few times. The genes are TRBV6-1 and TRBJ1-1; 7 nucleotides line up with TRBD1. The CDR3 runs to 14 residues. The V segment lost 6 bases and the J segment 4 bases; nucleotides outside the gene matches: 8. The V gene's germline CDR1 is MNHNS and CDR2 SASEGT. CDR3 sequence (DNA): TGTGCCAGCAGCCTATTGACAGGGTCCACTGAAGCTTTCTTT. This sequence encodes CASSLLTGSTEAFF.